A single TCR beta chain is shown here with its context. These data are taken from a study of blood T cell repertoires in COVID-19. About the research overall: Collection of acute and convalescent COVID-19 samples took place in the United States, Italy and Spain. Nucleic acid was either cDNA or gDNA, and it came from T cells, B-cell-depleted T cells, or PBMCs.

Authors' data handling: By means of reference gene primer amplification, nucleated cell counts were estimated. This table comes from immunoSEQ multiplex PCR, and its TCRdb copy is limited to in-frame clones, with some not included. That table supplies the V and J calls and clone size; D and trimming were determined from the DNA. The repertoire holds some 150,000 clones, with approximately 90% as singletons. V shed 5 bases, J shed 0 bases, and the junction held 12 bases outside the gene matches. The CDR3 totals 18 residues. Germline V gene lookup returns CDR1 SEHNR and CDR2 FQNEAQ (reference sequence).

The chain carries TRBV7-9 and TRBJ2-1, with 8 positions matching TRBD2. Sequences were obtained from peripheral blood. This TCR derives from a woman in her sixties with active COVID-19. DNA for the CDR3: TGTGCCAGCAGCCCTCTCCTGGCGGGACTAGTCTCCTACAATGAGCAGTTCTTC. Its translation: CASSPLLAGLVSYNEQFF.